These 26 T cell receptor beta chains came from one sample sequenced in a study of sequential checkpoint blockade in melanoma. Regarding treatment: randomized to nivolumab then ipilimumab (arm A) or the reverse (arm B). Profiled with immunoSEQ multiplex PCR; TCRdb holds only in-frame clones, not every one. In the table there are more than 10,000 clones, over 65% of which are singletons. The starting material was CD8+ T cells sorted from blood (inferred from file names), obtained from a patient given nivolumab and ipilimumab in sequence. The receptors were gathered from a human donor with melanoma.

The CDR3, as DNA: TGTGCCAGCAGGGGGTTCTCAGACAGGGACAATCAGCCCCAGCATTTT. Protein product: CASRGFSDRDNQPQHF. This chain connects TRBV2 to TRBJ1-5; 7 bases are shared with TRBD1. The junction had 11 bases not matched to a gene; V was cut back by 6 bases and J by 3 bases. The CDR3 runs 16 residues. Germline CDR1 is SNHLY and CDR2 is FYNNEI.

The rearrangement joins TRBV11-2 to TRBJ1-1, with D uncertain. The V end lost 3 bases, the J end lost 1 base, and 9 bases lay between the germline ends. CDR1 and CDR2 from the germline V gene are SGHAT and FQNNGV. This CDR3 comprises 14 residues. CDR3 bases: TGTGCCAGCAGCTTCTTAGATACGAACACTGAAGCTTTCTTT. This translates into CASSFLDTNTEAFF.

The chain has TRBV9 and TRBJ1-1; maybe TRBD1 (5 bases). Trimming left V 0 bases short and J 3 bases short, with 12 bases between. Germline values: CDR1 SGDLS, CDR2 YYNGEE. The CDR3 has 15 amino acids. CDR3 residues: CASSVGGRPDTEAFF. The CDR3 DNA is TGTGCCAGCAGCGTAGGGGGCCGACCTGACACTGAAGCTTTCTTT.

The rearrangement uses TRBV6-1 and TRBJ1-2; a possible D gene is TRBD1 (6 bases). The CDR3 covers 12 residues. V was clipped by 10 bases and J by 4 bases, with 13 bases between them. Germline V gene lookup returns CDR1 MNHNS and CDR2 SASEGT. CDR3 sequence (DNA): TGTGCCACCTCGGGGGGCCGCTATGGCTACACCTTC. Amino acid sequence: CATSGGRYGYTF.

The genes are TRBV15 and TRBJ2-2, with 9 bases fitting TRBD1. The CDR3 totals 13 residues. V shed 8 bases and J 11 bases; nucleotides not matched to a gene: 9. CDR1 is LNHNV and CDR2 is YYDKDF in the germline V gene (reference sequence). The CDR3 DNA is TGTGCCACCGGACAGGGGAGCGGCGGAGAGCTGTTTTTT. It specifies CATGQGSGGELFF.

V and J are TRBV6-1 and TRBJ1-1; tentatively, D is TRBD1 (6 bases). CDR3 length: 13 amino acids. Trimming took off 8 bases at V and 4 bases at J, with 14 bases between the two ends. Germline CDR1 and CDR2: MNHNS and SASEGT. In nucleotides, the CDR3 is TGTGCCAGCTTAGCACAGGGTGGCACTGAAGCTTTCTTT. Translated, it gives CASLAQGGTEAFF.

The chain has TRBV19 and TRBJ2-3; D might be TRBD2 (5 bases). V was clipped by 2 bases and J by 1 base, with 10 bases between them. The germline V gene encodes CDR1 LNHDA and CDR2 SQIVND (reference sequence). CDR3 length: 15 amino acids. This CDR3 is CASSISGSRTDTQYF. CDR3 coding DNA: TGTGCCAGTAGTATATCGGGGTCCCGCACAGATACGCAGTATTTT.

V is TRBV5-7 and J is TRBJ1-5; 9 bases match TRBD1. TRBV5-7 is classed as an ORF, of uncertain function. After removal of 5 bases from V and 5 bases from J, the junction contained 5 bases not matched to a gene. The CDR3 is 14 residues long. The CDR3 protein is CASREQGADQPQHF. CDR3 DNA sequence: TGTGCCAGCAGGGAACAGGGGGCGGATCAGCCCCAGCATTTT.

The CDR3 protein is CASGDSTGSGQPQHF. The CDR3 bases are TGTGCCAGCGGGGATTCGACAGGGTCCGGACAGCCCCAGCATTTT. This sequence joins TRBV27 and TRBJ1-5; 7 positions match TRBD1. The CDR3 length is 15 residues. Germline V lookup: CDR1 MNHEY, CDR2 SMNVEV (reference sequence). V lost 8 bases to trimming and J lost 7 bases; unmatched junction nucleotides: 14.

The chain employs TRBV7-2 and TRBJ1-1; D not resolved. The germline gives CDR1 SGHTA, CDR2 FQGNSA. V was trimmed by 6 bases and J by 5 bases, leaving 10 bases between them. The CDR3 sequence is 12 residues long. The CDR3 reads CASRLRGTEAFF. The CDR3 DNA sequence: TGTGCCAGCAGATTACGGGGAACTGAAGCTTTCTTT.

Only a few counts were recorded for this clone. The rearrangement links TRBV11-1 to TRBJ1-2, with 7 bases identical to TRBD1. After removal of 5 bases from V and 3 bases from J, the junction contained 6 bases not matched to a gene. The CDR3 spans 14 residues. The germline V gene has CDR1 SGHAT and CDR2 FQDESV (reference sequence). The CDR3 reads CASSPRTGDYGYTF. The CDR3 DNA is TGTGCCAGCAGCCCAAGAACAGGGGACTATGGCTACACCTTC.

The chain uses TRBV9 and TRBJ2-7; D is possibly TRBD2 (6 bases). V lost 3 bases to trimming and J lost 7 bases, with 14 bases between them. The CDR3 consists of 13 residues. Germline values: CDR1 SGDLS, CDR2 YYNGEE. The CDR3: CASSAGTEREQYF. The CDR3 nucleotides read TGTGCCAGCAGCGCCGGGACTGAGAGAGAGCAGTACTTC.

The V call is TRBV30, the J call TRBJ2-7; TRBD2 might be the D (7 bases). CDR3 length equals 11 residues. From germline, CDR1 is GTSNPN and CDR2 SVGIG (reference sequence). The CDR3 protein is CGGGHGYEQYF. In DNA, the CDR3 is TGTGGCGGGGGCCATGGCTACGAGCAGTACTTC. Full variable domain (missing parts from reference TRBV30 and TRBJ2-7): SQTIHQWPATLVQPVGSPLSLECTVEGTSNPNLYWYRQAAGRGLQLLFYSVGIGQISSEVPQNLSASRPQDRQFILSSKKLLLSDSGFYLCGGGHGYEQYFGPGTRLTVT.

The chain employs TRBV28 and TRBJ2-7, with TRBD1 as a possible D gene (5 bases). From germline, CDR1 is MDHEN and CDR2 SYDVKM. V dropped 2 bases and J dropped 4 bases, with 9 bases sitting between them. This CDR3 region has 13 residues. The CDR3 protein is CASSLRGLYEQYF. The CDR3 nucleotides are TGTGCCAGCAGTTTAAGGGGCCTTTACGAGCAGTACTTC.

V gene TRBV13 combines with J gene TRBJ1-1; weak D call: TRBD1 (6 bases). The CDR3 is 13 residues long. V lost 5 bases to trimming and J lost 2 bases, with 9 bases between them. CDR1 and CDR2 from the germline V gene are PRHDT and FYEKMQ (reference sequence). The CDR3 loop reads CASSAGVNTEAFF. The CDR3 DNA follows: TGTGCCAGCAGCGCAGGGGTTAACACTGAAGCTTTCTTT.

This chain uses TRBV4-1 with TRBJ2-7; TRBD1 aligns across 10 bases. The length of the CDR3 is 15 residues. The trim removed 4 bases at V and 6 bases at J, leaving 9 bases unmatched. CDR1 and CDR2 (germline): MGHRA, YSYEKL. The CDR3 DNA is TGCGCCAGCAGCCGCGGGGACAGGGGAGACTCCGAGCAGTACTTC. It specifies CASSRGDRGDSEQYF.

V is TRBV4-1 and J is TRBJ1-1, with D possibly matching TRBD1 (6 bases). The CDR3 loop spans 15 amino acids. Germline CDR1 MGHRA, CDR2 YSYEKL. Trimming shortened V by 2 bases and J by 0 bases, and 10 bases separated the two germline ends. The CDR3: CASSQRDTMNTEAFF. CDR3 in DNA: TGCGCCAGCAGCCAAAGGGACACCATGAACACTGAAGCTTTCTTT.

This chain uses TRBV5-6 with TRBJ2-7; a possible D gene is TRBD1 (6 bases). The CDR3 loop spans 13 amino acids. Germline lookup yields CDR1 SGHDT and CDR2 YYEEEE. V lost 4 bases and J 3 bases, leaving 11 bases between the germline ends. DNA of the CDR3: TGTGCCAGCAGCCGGACAGACTACTACGAGCAGTACTTC. This encodes CASSRTDYYEQYF.

The chain uses TRBV6-6 and TRBJ2-7, with a weak D call TRBD1 (6 bases). This CDR3 comprises 13 residues. The V and J ends lost 6 bases and 2 bases respectively, with 11 bases between them. Germline V gene data show CDR1 as MNHNY and CDR2 as SVGAGI (reference sequence). The CDR3, as DNA: TGTGCCAGCAGGACAGGTTTGCCCTACGAGCAGTACTTC. It translates to CASRTGLPYEQYF.

The chain combines TRBV5-6 with TRBJ2-2, with TRBD1 as a possible D gene (5 bases). CDR1 is SGHDT, CDR2 YYEEEE, per germline. The CDR3 is 17 amino acids. Between the trimmed V and J ends, which lost 7 bases and 1 base, there was a span of 20 bases. The CDR3 DNA reads as TGTGCCAGCGGAAAGGGAAGACAGTCCCAGAACACCGGGGAGCTGTTTTTT. Residues: CASGKGRQSQNTGELFF.

The chain is built from TRBV5-8 and TRBJ2-1; D is unclear. The ends were cut back, 3 bases at V and 3 bases at J, with 13 bases in the middle. The CDR3 spans 15 residues. Germline V gene data show CDR1 as SGHTS and CDR2 as YDEGEE. CDR3 in amino acids: CASSSSPFVYNEQFF. DNA of the CDR3: TGTGCCAGCAGCTCCTCCCCGTTTGTCTACAATGAGCAGTTCTTC.

This clone came up once. The chain is built from TRBV4-1 and TRBJ2-7; a weak D match, TRBD1 (6 bases). The V gene's germline CDR1 is MGHRA and CDR2 YSYEKL. The CDR3 has 15 amino acids. V was pared by 1 base and J by 5 bases, with 15 bases between. As DNA, the CDR3 is TGCGCCAGCAGCCAAGTCAAGGCAGGGGTCGACGAGCAGTACTTC. The encoded protein is CASSQVKAGVDEQYF.

This chain uses TRBV27 with TRBJ2-1, with 7 bases lining up with TRBD2. V shed 1 base, J shed 5 bases, and the junction held 11 bases outside the gene matches. The CDR3 contains 17 residues. Germline V gives CDR1 MNHEY, CDR2 SMNVEV (reference sequence). The CDR3 protein is CASSLFPPPSGDNEQFF. CDR3 nucleotide sequence: TGTGCCAGCAGTTTATTCCCCCCTCCTAGCGGAGACAATGAGCAGTTCTTC.

This rearrangement joins TRBV7-9 to TRBJ2-7; 11 nucleotides agree with TRBD2. Germline V CDR1 and CDR2: SEHNR, FQNEAQ (reference sequence). This CDR3 spans 16 amino acids. V shed 4 bases, J shed 1 base, and the junction held 6 bases outside the gene matches. CDR3 nucleotide sequence: TGTGCCAGCAGCTACCTAGCGGGGGGCCTTTCCTACGAGCAGTACTTC. Translated, it gives CASSYLAGGLSYEQYF.

The rearrangement joins TRBV28 to TRBJ1-2; TRBD1 matches 7 bases. CDR3 size: 14 residues. CDR1 and CDR2 from the germline V gene are MDHEN and SYDVKM. The V and J ends lost 7 bases and 8 bases, in that order; junction bases with no gene match: 13. CDR3 loop: CASNIQGVGLGYTF. CDR3 nucleotide sequence: TGTGCCAGCAATATTCAGGGGGTTGGGTTAGGCTACACCTTC.

The chain recombines TRBV11-2 with TRBJ2-1; 9 positions match TRBD2. V trimming: 5 bases; J trimming: 8 bases; junction bases outside the gene matches: 13. The CDR3 length is 16 residues. Looked up from germline, CDR1 is SGHAT and CDR2 is FQNNGV. CDR3 sequence reads: CASSHPGGRALDEQFF. The CDR3 DNA reads TGTGCCAGCAGCCACCCCGGCGGGAGGGCCTTAGATGAGCAGTTCTTC.